The text below deals with one T cell receptor beta chain. Its antigen is not known. Version v3.0 of the immunoSEQ assay ran at survey level. Method: immunoSEQ multiplex PCR; TCRdb's copy keeps in-frame clones and lacks some. The sample has 17,000 or so clones, about 91% seen once. This specimen belongs to a study of long-term antiretroviral therapy in people with HIV. Germline-derived CDR1 and CDR2 are SGHVS and FNYEAQ. V shed 2 bases and J shed 3 bases, with 11 bases lying between them. This CDR3 has 14 residues. Notes on the study in general: Pre-ART expanded TRB clones stayed dominant throughout, though often decreasing after ART.

Here the sequenced sample was unsorted PBMCs, taken 0.3 years after starting antiretroviral therapy. This receptor was obtained from a man aged 60-69 years with HIV. This rearrangement joins TRBV7-6 to TRBJ2-7; D possibly corresponds to TRBD2 (5 bases). CDR3 nucleotide sequence: TGTGCCAGCAGCTTAAAAGGACTCCTCTACGAGCAGTACTTC. Translating it yields CASSLKGLLYEQYF.